These 25 T cell receptor beta chains share one sample of origin, sequenced in a study of vaccination effects on CD4 cells after COVID-19 (dated by TCRdb to between 2021 and 2023). Libraries were built with the immunoSEQ multiplex PCR assay. TCRdb took over this immuneACCESS table, retaining in-frame rearrangements with V and J assigned. Such tables are incomplete; in checked studies, under half of the missing clones stem from an unresolved V gene, and the remainder is unexplained. Present in this sample are tens of thousands of clones, 55% to 75% of which were seen just once. The ten biggest clones cover 20% to 25% of the sample. Their antigens remain unidentified. After 10 to 11 days of culture, CD4+ T cells were isolated with the EasySep CD4+ T cell isolation kit. Material: CD4+ T cells from PBMCs cultured without peptide, obtained before COVID-19 vaccination. Receptor source: a human donor who had a prior SARS-CoV-2 infection.

This clone was observed a few times. The chain carries TRBV3-1 (or the pseudogene TRBV3-2) and TRBJ2-5, with 12 bases identical to TRBD2. Germline values: CDR1 LGHDT, CDR2 YNNKEL (reference sequence). This CDR3 is built from 17 residues. After removal of 0 bases from V and 4 bases from J, the junction contained 6 bases not matched to a gene. CDR3 residues: CASSQDPSGRAGETQYF. In DNA form, the CDR3 reads TGTGCCAGCAGCCAAGATCCTAGCGGGAGGGCCGGAGAGACCCAGTACTTC.

The genes are TRBV10-3 and TRBJ1-4; D gene uncertain. Germline CDR1 and CDR2: ENHRY and SYGVKD. CDR3 length equals 13 residues. V was clipped by 8 bases and J by 1 base, with 8 bases between them. The CDR3 loop reads CAIGSGTNEKLFF. The CDR3 DNA reads as TGTGCCATCGGAAGCGGAACTAATGAAAAACTGTTTTTT.

This chain joins TRBV18 and TRBJ1-1, with D perhaps matching TRBD1 (5 bases). The germline V gene encodes CDR1 KGHSH and CDR2 LQKENI. Trimming removed 3 bases from V and 0 bases from J, with 14 bases in between. The CDR3 extends over 16 amino acids. The DNA of the CDR3 is TGTGCCAGCTCACCTGATCAGGGCAGATTGAACACTGAAGCTTTCTTT. Amino acids: CASSPDQGRLNTEAFF.

This chain uses TRBV24-1 with TRBJ2-5, with 7 bases identical to TRBD2. The CDR3 is 14 amino acids. In germline, CDR1 is KGHDR, CDR2 SFDVKD. With 4 bases clipped from V and 5 bases from J, the junction kept 6 bases outside the gene matches. The CDR3 bases are TGTGCCACCAGTGAGAGACTAGCTCCGGAGACCCAGTACTTC. It translates to CATSERLAPETQYF.

The rearrangement links TRBV4-3 to TRBJ1-6; the D is unclear. CDR1 and CDR2 (germline): LGHNA, YSLEER. The V end lost 4 bases, the J end lost 2 bases, and 6 bases lay between the germline ends. This CDR3 comprises 14 residues. CDR3: CASSPGPYNSPLHF. For the CDR3, the DNA is TGCGCCAGCAGCCCCGGGCCCTATAATTCACCCCTCCACTTT.

The V call is TRBV9, the J call TRBJ1-3, with D unresolved. CDR3 length: 16 residues. Germline loops: CDR1 SGDLS, CDR2 YYNGEE. V lost 4 bases and J lost 0, with 14 bases in between. The CDR3 bases are TGTGCCAGCAGCCTTTCGGATCACATCTCTGGAAACACCATATATTTT. Translated: CASSLSDHISGNTIYF.

The J gene is TRBJ2-2, the V gene TRBV9; a weak D match, TRBD1 (5 bases). The CDR3 sequence is 15 residues long. In germline, CDR1 is SGDLS, CDR2 YYNGEE. V lost 0 bases, J lost 3 bases, and 9 bases lay in between. The CDR3, as DNA: TGTGCCAGCAGCGTAGGGGGCACCTACACCGGGGAGCTGTTTTTT. This translates into CASSVGGTYTGELFF.

Only one count was recorded for this clone. The V gene is TRBV4-1, the J gene TRBJ1-2, with a possible D match to TRBD1 (5 bases). The length of the CDR3 is 13 residues. Trimming removed 0 bases from V and 13 bases from J, with 15 bases in between. Germline V gene data show CDR1 as MGHRA and CDR2 as YSYEKL. The CDR3 nucleotides are TGCGCCAGCAGCCAAGAGGGCGAGGGGACGGGCACCTTC. This sequence encodes CASSQEGEGTGTF.

The rearrangement uses TRBV5-1 and TRBJ2-5; TRBD2 agrees at 8 bases. Trimming removed 4 bases from V and 0 bases from J; junction bases left unmatched: 11. This CDR3 spans 17 amino acids. In germline, CDR1 is SGHRS, CDR2 YFSETQ. CDR3: CASSLSGVAGNQETQYF. CDR3 DNA: TGCGCCAGCAGCCTAAGCGGGGTAGCGGGGAACCAAGAGACCCAGTACTTC.

The chain carries TRBV7-2 and TRBJ2-7, with 8 nucleotides matching TRBD1. V shed 5 bases and J 2 bases; nucleotides not matched to a gene: 5. Germline V gene data show CDR1 as SGHTA and CDR2 as FQGNSA. The length of the CDR3 is 14 residues. The CDR3 coding sequence is TGTGCCAGCAGCCCCGGGACAGGACCCTACGAGCAGTACTTC. This translates into CASSPGTGPYEQYF.

This clone turned up a few times. The rearrangement links TRBV7-3 to TRBJ2-2; no definite D call. In germline, CDR1 is SGHTA, CDR2 FQGTGA. V was shortened by 5 bases and J by 7 bases, with 17 bases between the two germline ends. This CDR3 is built from 15 residues. The CDR3 loop reads CASSPYGHQGGELFF. As DNA, the CDR3 is TGTGCCAGCAGCCCCTACGGTCATCAAGGCGGGGAGCTGTTTTTT.

Many counts were recorded for this clone. The chain recombines TRBV4-1 with TRBJ1-6; no clear D gene. The ends were cut back, 0 bases at V and 8 bases at J, with 14 bases in the middle. The CDR3 runs 16 residues. The germline V gene encodes CDR1 MGHRA and CDR2 YSYEKL. The chain's CDR3 is CASSQDLADSYSPLHF. In DNA form, the CDR3 reads TGCGCCAGCAGCCAAGATCTGGCAGATTCTTATTCACCCCTCCACTTT.

V and J are TRBV30 and TRBJ2-3; TRBD1 aligns across 8 bases. V shed 0 bases, J shed 3 bases, and the junction held 5 bases outside the gene matches. Germline V gene sequence: CDR1 GTSNPN, CDR2 SVGIG (reference sequence). The CDR3 length is 15 residues. The CDR3 sequence is CAWSVGRGQTDTQYF. DNA of the CDR3: TGTGCCTGGAGTGTCGGCAGGGGGCAAACAGATACGCAGTATTTT. Complete variable domain (other parts from reference TRBV30 and TRBJ2-3): SQTIHQWPATLVQPVGSPLSLECTVEGTSNPNLYWYRQAAGRGLQLLFYSVGIGQISSEVPQNLSASRPQDRQFILSSKKLLLSDSGFYLCAWSVGRGQTDTQYFGPGTRLTVL.

The chain couples TRBV30 to TRBJ2-1, with 8 bases aligning to TRBD2. Germline values: CDR1 GTSNPN, CDR2 SVGIG (reference sequence). The CDR3 contains 13 residues. Trimming removed 5 bases from V and 9 bases from J; junction bases left unmatched: 9. This CDR3 is CAWDPRGGSEQFF. The DNA for the CDR3 is TGTGCCTGGGACCCCCGGGGGGGCAGTGAGCAGTTCTTC.

This rearrangement joins TRBV7-2 to TRBJ2-5; D gene ambiguous. There are 14 residues in the CDR3. In germline, CDR1 is SGHTA, CDR2 FQGNSA. Trimming shortened V by 5 bases and J by 1 base, and 11 bases separated the two germline ends. The CDR3: CASSPRTTQETQYF. DNA for the CDR3: TGTGCCAGCAGCCCACGGACCACCCAAGAGACCCAGTACTTC.

The J gene is TRBJ1-2, the V gene TRBV24-1, with D possibly being TRBD1 (5 bases). Germline CDR1 reads KGHDR; CDR2 reads SFDVKD. V gave up 4 bases and J gave up 1 base, with 9 bases separating them. This CDR3 has 14 residues. The CDR3 protein is CATSEAGYNYGYTF. CDR3 sequence (DNA): TGTGCCACCAGTGAAGCAGGGTATAACTATGGCTACACCTTC.

This clone showed up just a few times. The J gene is TRBJ1-1, the V gene TRBV9; D perhaps matches TRBD1 (6 bases). This CDR3 is 15 amino acids long. The V and J ends lost 0 bases and 1 base respectively, with 10 bases between them. The germline V gene encodes CDR1 SGDLS and CDR2 YYNGEE. The CDR3 nucleotides are TGTGCCAGCAGCGTAGAGGGACACCAGAACACTGAAGCTTTCTTT. Its protein product is CASSVEGHQNTEAFF.

The V call is TRBV28, the J call TRBJ2-1; the D is unclear. The ends were cut back, 5 bases at V and 4 bases at J, with 9 bases in the middle. Germline CDR1 MDHEN, CDR2 SYDVKM. This CDR3 is built from 13 residues. The CDR3 DNA reads TGTGCCAGCAGTCTGGACCCTTACAATGAGCAGTTCTTC. Protein sequence: CASSLDPYNEQFF.

The chain combines TRBV19 with TRBJ2-1; TRBD2 agrees at 7 bases. From germline, CDR1 is LNHDA and CDR2 SQIVND (reference sequence). Trimming removed 4 bases from V and 5 bases from J; junction bases left unmatched: 5. The CDR3 is 14 residues long. The CDR3 region is CASSTAGPNNEQFF. The CDR3 nucleotides are TGTGCCAGTAGTACAGCGGGACCCAACAATGAGCAGTTCTTC.

This clone was recorded a few times. The rearrangement uses TRBV27 and TRBJ2-6; D remains unclear. In germline, CDR1 is MNHEY, CDR2 SMNVEV (reference sequence). V was pared by 8 bases and J by 6 bases, with 14 bases between. This CDR3 spans 14 amino acids. The CDR3 sequence is CASAAILSANVLTF. CDR3 nucleotide sequence: TGTGCCAGCGCAGCCATTCTCTCGGCCAACGTCCTGACTTTC.

V and J are TRBV12-3 or TRBV12-4 and TRBJ1-3, with D hard to call. V was trimmed by 3 bases and J by 4 bases, leaving 7 bases between them. This CDR3 is built from 13 residues. CDR3 in amino acids: CASSFSQGNTIYF. CDR3 sequence (DNA): TGTGCCAGCAGTTTTTCCCAGGGAAACACCATATATTTT.

This clone has just a few counts. V usage is TRBV27 and J usage is TRBJ2-2; TRBD1 agrees at 9 bases. Trimming removed 3 bases from V and 6 bases from J; junction bases left unmatched: 14. Germline-derived CDR1 and CDR2 are MNHEY and SMNVEV (reference sequence). CDR3 length: 18 amino acids. CDR3 coding DNA: TGTGCCAGCAGTTTCGGGACAGGGTTATTGTGGAAGGCCGGGGAGCTGTTTTTT. Translated, it gives CASSFGTGLLWKAGELFF.

The rearrangement uses TRBV9 and TRBJ2-2; 16 nucleotides line up with TRBD2. V lost 4 bases and J lost 6; bases outside the gene matches: 15. This CDR3 comprises 20 residues. Germline V CDR1 and CDR2: SGDLS, YYNGEE. This chain's CDR3 is CASSPSGLAGGLGSAGELFF. The CDR3 DNA follows: TGTGCCAGCAGCCCATCGGGACTAGCGGGGGGGTTGGGATCCGCCGGGGAGCTGTTTTTT.

The rearrangement joins TRBV6-5 to TRBJ1-6; 9 bases map to TRBD1. This CDR3 contains 15 residues. Losses at the gene ends were 7 bases for V and 5 bases for J; bases not matched to a gene: 6. In germline, CDR1 is MNHEY, CDR2 SVGAGI. The CDR3, as DNA: TGTGCCAGCAAAAGGGACAGGGTTGATAATTCACCCCTCCACTTT. Translating it yields CASKRDRVDNSPLHF.

This rearrangement joins TRBV7-8 to TRBJ2-1; D not certain. V was trimmed by 0 bases and J by 0 bases, leaving 6 bases between them. The CDR3 is 15 residues long. Germline V CDR1 and CDR2: SGHVS, FQNEAQ. The CDR3 DNA is TGTGCCAGCAGCTTAGCTGTAGGCTCCTACAATGAGCAGTTCTTC. This gives the protein CASSLAVGSYNEQFF.